This T cell receptor beta chain derives from a study of a mutant IDH1 vaccine in newly diagnosed glioma (dated by TCRdb to the early 2020s). Concerning the study at large: In the chemotherapy-containing groups, vaccination started alongside temozolomide cycles, whereas in patients who had radiotherapy alone it started 4-6 weeks after radiotherapy. Visit V12 was the week-35 safety follow-up and visit V13 was the week-47 end of study. Before enrollment, most patients had been given radiochemotherapy with temozolomide as standard therapy, while the rest had received either radiotherapy alone or temozolomide alone. Of the roughly 30 treated patients, around 62% were male and around 40% were female, and a mean age of roughly 40 years was recorded. Peripheral blood was collected at six visits: V03 (baseline), V05, V07, V10, V12 and V13. For exploratory analyses, around 26 treated patients had longitudinal TCRB deep sequencing done wherever samples were available.

Results and caveats for the whole study, not just this receptor: No apparent relationship was observed between pseudoprogression and alterations in the top peripheral T cell clonotypes detected by TCRB sequencing. Availability determined which PBMC samples were chosen for TCRB deep sequencing. The authors noted that analyses of patient blood samples could not be reproduced because of sample limitations. Immune responses induced by the vaccine were seen in around 93% of patients across multiple MHC alleles.

For CDR1 and CDR2, the germline V gene lists MNHEY and SVGAGI. CDR3 length: 15 amino acids, cysteine to phenylalanine. Only the CDR3 DNA is retained, 45 bases long and in frame from the first base. V gives up 6 bases and J gives up 1 base, and the segment between their germline ends measures 12 bases. The receptor library was made with the immunoSEQ multiplex PCR assay. The hsTCRB Kit was used according to the manufacturer's protocol to amplify rearranged TCR beta chain sequences. An Illumina MiSeq was used to sequence the TCRB libraries. As for the authors' bioinformatics: Demultiplexing, trimming and gene mapping were performed with the kit vendor's proprietary platform. Sourced from immuneACCESS, this table was stored by TCRdb with only in-frame sequences that have V and J called. A share of the clones is absent; for the studies checked, an unresolved V gene accounts for under half, and the remainder has no known explanation. V, J and clone size derive from that table, while D and trimming were established from the DNA sequence. The sample data list 30,000 or so clones, and over 75% of these were observed just once. Of the sample, more than 3% is held by the ten largest clones.

This specimen's time point label, interpreted: week 35, safety follow-up. Each vaccine dose was 300 ug of a 20-mer mutant IDH1 peptide in Montanide, given subcutaneously with topical imiquimod. Across visits V03 through V10, patients got a total of eight vaccinations, given in weeks 1, 3, 5, 7, 11, 15, 19 and 23. Donors had newly diagnosed WHO grade 3 or 4 IDH1-mutant astrocytomas with loss of nuclear ATRX. The samples were drawn from NOA16, a multicentre, single-arm, open-label phase I trial in Germany that tested a mutant IDH1 peptide vaccine in humans for the first time. The DNeasy Blood and Tissue Kit was used to extract genomic DNA from EDTA blood for TCRB sequencing. To note about this clone: The antigen it recognizes is unknown. Nothing much larger sits one base from this clone, and base qualities are not available.

The receptor's source is a man between 35 and 55 years old with glioma. Some clones in this sample may be carry-over from other donors' samples. The starting material was PBMCs, obtained from a glioma patient whose treatment included an IDH1 peptide vaccine. In this chain, TRBV6-5 is recombined with TRBJ2-2; perhaps TRBD1 is the D gene, with 5 bases matching. The DNA sequence follows: TGTGCCAGCAGAACAGGTTATCAGAACACCGGGGAGCTGTTTTTT. It specifies CASRTGYQNTGELFF.